Following are 32 T cell receptor beta chains from one sample sequenced in a study of blood T cell repertoires in COVID-19. The table came from immunoSEQ multiplex PCR; TCRdb's copy has only in-frame clones and leaves some out. The sample yields more than 110,000 clones, 65% to 80% seen once. Material for sequencing was peripheral blood. These receptors came from a man aged 60 to 69 with acute or convalescent COVID-19.

Comments on this clone: A much larger clone differs from this one at a single base, so this may be a read error. This sequence joins TRBV11-2 and TRBJ1-5; no definite D call. The germline V and J ends were trimmed by 2 bases and 4 bases, with 6 bases remaining between them. Germline loops: CDR1 SGHAT, CDR2 FQNNGV. This CDR3 spans 13 amino acids. This chain's CDR3 is CASSLTGNQPQHF. The DNA for the CDR3 is TGTGCCAGCAGCTTAACGGGGAATCAGCCCCAGCATTTT.

CDR3 in amino acids: CASSSSTGELFF. The CDR3 nucleotides are TGTGCCAGCAGTTCCAGCACCGGGGAGCTGTTTTTT. The J gene is TRBJ2-2, the V gene TRBV7-2; D unclear. The CDR3 length is 12 residues. Looked up from germline, CDR1 is SGHTA and CDR2 is FQGNSA. V lost 6 bases and J lost 4, with 6 bases in between.

The gene calls are TRBV11-3 and TRBJ1-2, with D maybe TRBD1 (5 bases). V dropped 0 bases and J dropped 6 bases, with 11 bases sitting between them. This CDR3 has 14 residues. Per germline, CDR1 SGHNT and CDR2 YENEEA. The DNA for the CDR3 is TGTGCCAGCAGCTTAGAAGGAGGGGTTAATGGCTACACCTTC. Its protein product is CASSLEGGVNGYTF.

This clone was detected ten times or more. The rearrangement uses TRBV7-8 and TRBJ2-1, with 9 bases matching TRBD2. This CDR3 has 16 amino acids. Germline CDR1 SGHVS, CDR2 FQNEAQ. The junction had 13 bases not matched to a gene; V was cut back by 8 bases and J by 5 bases. The CDR3 is CASCVLAGILNNEQFF. CDR3 sequence (DNA): TGTGCCAGCTGCGTTCTAGCGGGAATACTAAACAATGAGCAGTTCTTC.

This chain joins TRBV6-2 or TRBV6-3 and TRBJ1-5; TRBD1 aligns across 8 bases. The CDR3 loop spans 15 amino acids. Germline V gives CDR1 MNHEY, CDR2 SVGEGT. After removal of 2 bases from V and 4 bases from J, the junction contained 4 bases not matched to a gene. This CDR3 reads CASSYGDRPNQPQHF. The DNA of the CDR3 is TGTGCCAGCAGTTACGGGGACAGGCCGAATCAGCCCCAGCATTTT.

V usage is TRBV29-1 and J usage is TRBJ2-3; D uncertain. This CDR3 spans 10 amino acids. Germline V gene data show CDR1 as SQVTM and CDR2 as ANQGSEA. The V end lost 7 bases, the J end lost 5 bases, and 7 bases lay between the germline ends. CDR3 sequence (DNA): TGCAGCGGTAGCCGAGATACGCAGTATTTT. Its protein product is CSGSRDTQYF.

The rearrangement joins TRBV5-1 to TRBJ1-1; D is possibly TRBD1 (5 bases). The germline gives CDR1 SGHRS, CDR2 YFSETQ. CDR3 length equals 14 residues. The V end was cut by 5 bases, the J end by 6 bases, with 17 bases between. CDR3 bases: TGCGCCAGCAGTTACGCCGGCGGGGACGCTGAAGCTTTCTTT. It is translated as CASSYAGGDAEAFF.

This chain links TRBV24-1 with TRBJ2-3; 10 nucleotides line up with TRBD1. The CDR3 is 15 amino acids. CDR1 is KGHDR, CDR2 SFDVKD, per germline. The junction had 7 bases not matched to a gene; V was cut back by 5 bases and J by 6 bases. As DNA, the CDR3 is TGTGCCACCAGTGGGGCGGGACAGGGGCTGGATACGCAGTATTTT. Translated: CATSGAGQGLDTQYF.

The chain combines TRBV3-1 (or the pseudogene TRBV3-2) with TRBJ2-7; TRBD2 might be the D (6 bases). Deletions cut 6 bases from V and 0 bases from J, with 12 bases between. Germline CDR1 is LGHDT and CDR2 is YNNKEL (reference sequence). The CDR3 runs to 14 residues. This CDR3 is CASRPSVSSYEQYF. The CDR3 coding sequence is TGTGCCAGCAGACCTAGCGTTAGCTCCTACGAGCAGTACTTC.

The J gene is TRBJ2-1, the V gene TRBV28; 7 nucleotides align to TRBD1. Germline CDR1 is MDHEN and CDR2 is SYDVKM. This CDR3 has 13 amino acids. V lost 8 bases to trimming and J lost 1 base; unmatched junction nucleotides: 2. The CDR3 DNA reads as TGTGCCAGCGACAGGGCTTCCTACAATGAGCAGTTCTTC. Residues: CASDRASYNEQFF.

The chain recombines TRBV27 with TRBJ2-1; no definite D call. Germline CDR1 and CDR2: MNHEY and SMNVEV (reference sequence). Trimming pared 3 bases from V and 5 bases from J, leaving 5 bases between. This CDR3 is built from 12 residues. This CDR3 is CASSFRDNEQFF. CDR3 DNA sequence: TGTGCCAGCAGTTTTCGGGACAATGAGCAGTTCTTC.

This rearrangement joins TRBV28 to TRBJ2-7; TRBD1 agrees at 7 bases. The V gene end was trimmed by 6 bases and the J gene end by 2 bases; junction bases not matched to a gene: 10. This CDR3 spans 15 amino acids. Germline loops: CDR1 MDHEN, CDR2 SYDVKM. This chain's CDR3 is CASRRTGAGTYEQYF. Here the CDR3 DNA reads TGTGCCAGCAGGCGTACAGGGGCCGGGACCTACGAGCAGTACTTC.

The CDR3 loop is CASSTAVTDTQYF. CDR3 DNA: TGTGCCAGCAGCACCGCGGTCACAGATACGCAGTATTTT. The chain joins TRBV9 to TRBJ2-3; the D is unclear. The CDR3 extends over 13 amino acids. Germline loops: CDR1 SGDLS, CDR2 YYNGEE. With 4 bases removed from V and 2 bases from J, the gap between germline ends came to 8 bases.

The chain couples TRBV4-2 to TRBJ1-1, with a weak D call TRBD1 (5 bases). The CDR3 contains 16 residues. V was pared by 1 base and J by 4 bases, with 16 bases between. Germline CDR1 and CDR2: LGHNA and YNFKEQ. The CDR3 DNA sequence: TGTGCCAGCAGCCAAGGAAATAGGGGCTGGGGCACTGAAGCTTTCTTT. Its translation: CASSQGNRGWGTEAFF.

The CDR3 loop reads CASSSYAGLGEQFF. CDR3 in DNA: TGTGCCAGCAGCTCCTATGCAGGACTAGGCGAGCAGTTCTTC. The chain has TRBV7-2 and TRBJ2-1, with 7 bases fitting TRBD2. Losses at the gene ends were 4 bases for V and 10 bases for J; bases not matched to a gene: 10. There are 14 residues in the CDR3. Germline CDR1 SGHTA, CDR2 FQGNSA.

This chain connects TRBV10-3 to TRBJ1-1; D gene ambiguous. Germline V gene data show CDR1 as ENHRY and CDR2 as SYGVKD. This CDR3 comprises 12 residues. Trimming took 5 bases from V and 7 from J, leaving 11 bases between them. CDR3 amino acids: CAISTEDFEAFF. The CDR3 DNA follows: TGTGCCATCAGTACTGAGGACTTTGAAGCTTTCTTT.

The rearrangement links TRBV29-1 to TRBJ2-3; no definite D call. This CDR3 spans 11 amino acids. The V gene lost 5 bases and the J gene lost 4 bases, with 7 bases spanning the gap. Germline V lookup: CDR1 SQVTM, CDR2 ANQGSEA. The CDR3, as DNA: TGCAGCGTTCTGTTCCCAGATACGCAGTATTTT. It encodes CSVLFPDTQYF.

The chain recombines TRBV24-1 with TRBJ2-7, with 9 nucleotides matching TRBD2. The junction had 3 bases not matched to a gene; V was cut back by 5 bases and J by 5 bases. The germline V gene encodes CDR1 KGHDR and CDR2 SFDVKD. This CDR3 is built from 13 residues. CDR3 protein: CATSVAGEDEQYF. CDR3 sequence (DNA): TGTGCCACCAGTGTAGCGGGAGAAGACGAGCAGTACTTC.

This clone occurred a few times. The chain links TRBV25-1 to TRBJ2-7; 7 bases match TRBD2. Per germline, CDR1 MGHDK and CDR2 SYGVNS. With 1 base clipped from V and 4 bases from J, the junction kept 16 bases outside the gene matches. This CDR3 comprises 18 residues. The CDR3 DNA reads TGTGCCAGCAGTGAATCAACTAGCGTAGGGAGGGGCAGTTACGAGCAGTACTTC. Amino acid sequence: CASSESTSVGRGSYEQYF.

As regards this clone: One junction end disagrees with the germline gene, perhaps due to a read error. The V call is TRBV19, the J call TRBJ2-2; 9 bases match TRBD1. Germline CDR1 LNHDA, CDR2 SQIVND (reference sequence). The CDR3 contains 15 residues. CDR3 sequence: CASCMGQGNTGELFF. CDR3 DNA sequence: TGTGCCAGTTGTATGGGACAGGGAAATACCGGGGAGCTGTTTTTT.

The genes are TRBV7-2 and TRBJ2-5; D is possibly TRBD2 (6 bases). The CDR3 contains 16 residues. The V and J ends lost 5 bases and 3 bases respectively, with 19 bases between them. Germline V lookup: CDR1 SGHTA, CDR2 FQGNSA. The DNA of the CDR3 is TGTGCCAGCAGCCCCCTCCCCCTAGCGCGCGAAGAGACCCAGTACTTC. Translation gives CASSPLPLAREETQYF.

The V call is TRBV28, the J call TRBJ1-1; D not resolved. V was shortened by 6 bases and J by 2 bases, with 7 bases between the two germline ends. CDR1 and CDR2 (germline): MDHEN, SYDVKM. CDR3 length: 12 residues. This CDR3 reads CASSRTNTEAFF. The DNA for the CDR3 is TGTGCCAGCAGCCGAACTAACACTGAAGCTTTCTTT.

This rearrangement joins TRBV7-9 to TRBJ1-2, with 7 bases lining up with TRBD1. This CDR3 has 14 residues. Looked up from germline, CDR1 is SEHNR and CDR2 is FQNEAQ (reference sequence). After removal of 7 bases from V and 0 bases from J, the junction contained 5 bases not matched to a gene. Here the CDR3 reads CASIEGAANYGYTF. The CDR3 bases are TGTGCCAGCATTGAGGGGGCCGCTAACTATGGCTACACCTTC.

This chain joins TRBV9 and TRBJ1-1; D not certain. The CDR3 has 15 residues. Germline CDR1 SGDLS, CDR2 YYNGEE. Trimming pared 2 bases from V and 3 bases from J, leaving 14 bases between. The CDR3 sequence: CASSVSGEGYTEAFF. The DNA for the CDR3 is TGTGCCAGCAGCGTCTCCGGCGAGGGATACACTGAAGCTTTCTTT.

The chain carries TRBV30 and TRBJ2-1; the match to TRBD2 covers 7 bases. Germline CDR1 is GTSNPN and CDR2 is SVGIG (reference sequence). The ends lost 0 bases at V and 5 bases at J; junction bases unmatched: 7. This CDR3 has 15 residues. This CDR3 is CAWSVGLAANNEQFF. CDR3 bases: TGTGCCTGGAGTGTCGGTCTAGCGGCTAACAATGAGCAGTTCTTC.

This chain uses TRBV5-4 with TRBJ1-4; D is possibly TRBD1 (6 bases). Germline V gene lookup returns CDR1 SGHNT and CDR2 YYREEE (reference sequence). V was trimmed by 5 bases and J by 8 bases, leaving 16 bases between them. The CDR3 has 14 residues. CDR3 residues: CASSFRGNKEKLFF. The DNA of the CDR3 is TGTGCCAGCAGTTTTAGGGGGAATAAGGAAAAACTGTTTTTT. Complete variable domain (other parts from reference TRBV5-4 and TRBJ1-4): ETGVTQSPTHLIKTRGQQVTLRCSSQSGHNTVSWYQQALGQGPQFIFQYYREEENGRGNFPPRFSGLQFPNYSSELNVNALELDDSALYLCASSFRGNKEKLFFGSGTQLSVL.

The chain links TRBV28 to TRBJ2-5, with D perhaps TRBD2 (6 bases). The CDR3 consists of 14 residues. V dropped 7 bases and J dropped 5 bases, with 17 bases sitting between them. The germline gives CDR1 MDHEN, CDR2 SYDVKM. The CDR3 region has the DNA TGTGCCAGCACGGGGGAGATTATGTTTGAGACCCAGTACTTC. It codes for CASTGEIMFETQYF. The full variable domain, its missing parts supplied by reference TRBV28 and TRBJ2-5, is DVKVTQSSRYLVKRTGEKVFLECVQDMDHENMFWYRQDPGLGLRLIYFSYDVKMKEKGDIPEGYSVSREKKERFSLILESASTNQTSMYLCASTGEIMFETQYFGPGTRLLVL.

This chain links TRBV7-2 with TRBJ2-3; TRBD2 might be the D (6 bases). Between the trimmed V and J ends, which lost 1 base and 6 bases, there was a span of 11 bases. In germline, CDR1 is SGHTA, CDR2 FQGNSA. The CDR3 has 14 amino acids. CDR3 in amino acids: CASSLGGRWDTQYF. CDR3 DNA: TGTGCCAGCAGCTTAGGGGGGAGGTGGGATACGCAGTATTTT.

The rearrangement joins TRBV28 to TRBJ1-1; D remains unclear. The CDR3 consists of 14 residues. V was cut by 6 bases and J by 1 base, with 12 bases left in between. Germline lookup yields CDR1 MDHEN and CDR2 SYDVKM. The CDR3 DNA is TGTGCCAGCAGCTCACCCAGAGGGAACACTGAAGCTTTCTTT. It translates to CASSSPRGNTEAFF.

In this sample, this clone turned up once. This chain uses TRBV28 with TRBJ1-5, with 8 bases aligning to TRBD1. The germline CDR1 and CDR2 sequences are MDHEN and SYDVKM. With 3 bases clipped from V and 5 bases from J, the junction kept 6 bases outside the gene matches. The CDR3 has 15 residues. The DNA of the CDR3 is TGTGCCAGCAGTTTGCGGGACAGGCGAGATCAGCCCCAGCATTTT. Its translation: CASSLRDRRDQPQHF.

This chain uses TRBV5-8 with TRBJ2-1; 7 bases fit TRBD1. The V gene's germline CDR1 is SGHTS and CDR2 YDEGEE. CDR3 size: 14 residues. V lost 2 bases, J lost 9 bases, and 8 bases stayed unmatched. The CDR3 loop is CASSFSTGVCEQFF. The CDR3, as DNA: TGTGCCAGCAGCTTTTCCACAGGGGTTTGTGAGCAGTTCTTC.

DNA for the CDR3: TGTGCCAGCTCAACTTTGACAGGTGCTTATGGCTACACCTTC. This sequence encodes CASSTLTGAYGYTF. The J gene is TRBJ1-2, the V gene TRBV27; weak D call: TRBD1 (6 bases). V lost 8 bases and J 5 bases, leaving 18 bases between the germline ends. Germline-derived CDR1 and CDR2 are MNHEY and SMNVEV (reference sequence). This CDR3 spans 14 amino acids.